The present entry profiles one T cell receptor beta chain with its context. Its antigen is unidentified. Each CDR3 protein gets one entry after TCRdb re-called the 5' RACE reads with MiXCR. This repertoire shows 85,000 to 130,000 distinct CDR3 sequences, 15% to 20% found once; its top ten account for roughly 31%. The data derive from a study of T-cell memory formation after mild COVID-19. Trimming removed 1 base at V and 6 bases at J, with 11 bases between. This CDR3 region has 14 residues. Germline lookup yields CDR1 LGHDT and CDR2 YNNKEL (reference sequence). Overall study findings and caveats: CD4/CD8 balance characterized clones contracting day 15 to 85, and CD4+ skew characterized later expanders.

The chain has TRBV3-1 and TRBJ2-3; D is uncertain. Specimen: PBMCs or a T cell subset sorted from them (not recorded which). The receptor was derived from an adult woman who had mild COVID-19 (a few samples of this study predate the infection). Cell type and time point are not known. This chain's CDR3 is CASSQVGARDTQYF. CDR3 nucleotides: TGTGCCAGCAGCCAAGTGGGTGCGCGGGATACGCAGTATTTT.